These 20 T cell receptor beta chains were sequenced from one sample in a study of cytomegalovirus exposure and HLA in healthy donors. The PCR was carried out with 60 Vbeta primers and 13 Jbeta primers. Profiled with immunoSEQ multiplex PCR; TCRdb holds only in-frame clones, not every one. The sample has about 140,000 clones, 80% to 90% seen once. Sequenced input: PBMCs. These receptors were collected from a woman in her 40s in good health and CMV-seropositive.

The sample holds one count of this clone. The chain links TRBV15 to TRBJ2-3; D possibly corresponds to TRBD2 (7 bases). CDR1 LNHNV and CDR2 YYDKDF come from the germline V gene (reference sequence). V lost 0 bases to trimming and J lost 0 bases, with 22 bases between them. There are 20 residues in the CDR3. The CDR3 reads CATSRDFRPGAGASTDTQYF. The CDR3, as DNA: TGTGCCACCAGCAGAGATTTTAGGCCGGGGGCGGGGGCCAGCACAGATACGCAGTATTTT.

CDR3 nucleotide sequence: TGTGCCAGCAGCTTAGTGATGCTAGCGGGCGACACCGGGGAGCTGTTTTTT. Its protein product is CASSLVMLAGDTGELFF. The chain carries TRBV7-9 and TRBJ2-2; 8 bases match TRBD2. Trimming took 1 base from V and 3 from J; bases not matched to a gene: 7. CDR1 is SEHNR and CDR2 is FQNEAQ in the germline V gene (reference sequence). This CDR3 is 17 amino acids long.

This clone was observed once. The chain combines TRBV7-9 with TRBJ1-2; 8 bases align to TRBD1. The junction had 11 bases not matched to a gene; V was cut back by 4 bases and J by 1 base. The CDR3 has 17 amino acids. Germline V gene data show CDR1 as SEHNR and CDR2 as FQNEAQ (reference sequence). CDR3 in amino acids: CASSWETGAKLNYGYTF. The DNA of the CDR3 is TGTGCCAGCAGCTGGGAGACAGGGGCGAAACTTAACTATGGCTACACCTTC.

V and J are TRBV20-1 and TRBJ1-1; D ambiguous. Germline V gene lookup returns CDR1 DFQATT and CDR2 SNEGSKA (reference sequence). The V end was cut by 7 bases, the J end by 4 bases, with 10 bases between. There are 11 residues in the CDR3. The CDR3 is CSGGGGTEAFF. In DNA form, the CDR3 reads TGCAGTGGAGGAGGAGGCACTGAAGCTTTCTTT.

The V and J genes are TRBV9 and TRBJ1-2; 8 nucleotides line up with TRBD1. The J segment lost 0 bases and the V segment lost 3 bases, leaving 13 bases of the junction unmatched. The CDR3 loop spans 18 amino acids. From germline, CDR1 is SGDLS and CDR2 YYNGEE. The CDR3 protein is CASSARPKRDRSNYGYTF. Here the CDR3 DNA reads TGTGCCAGCAGCGCTAGACCCAAACGGGACAGGTCTAACTATGGCTACACCTTC.

This clone showed up just a few times. V usage is TRBV5-4 and J usage is TRBJ2-6, with 12 bases matching TRBD1. CDR3 length: 17 residues. From germline, CDR1 is SGHNT and CDR2 YYREEE (reference sequence). After removal of 6 bases from V and 3 bases from J, the junction contained 7 bases not matched to a gene. The CDR3 coding sequence is TGTGCCAGCAACCCGGGACAGGGGGCATATGGGGCCAACGTCCTGACTTTC. It codes for CASNPGQGAYGANVLTF. Variable domain in full (rest from reference TRBV5-4 and TRBJ2-6): ETGVTQSPTHLIKTRGQQVTLRCSSQSGHNTVSWYQQALGQGPQFIFQYYREEENGRGNFPPRFSGLQFPNYSSELNVNALELDDSALYLCASNPGQGAYGANVLTFGAGSRLTVL.

The chain recombines TRBV2 with TRBJ1-4; tentatively, D is TRBD1 (5 bases). CDR3 size: 15 residues. Trimming removed 7 bases from V and 0 bases from J, with 12 bases in between. Per the germline V gene, CDR1 is SNHLY and CDR2 is FYNNEI. The CDR3 DNA sequence: TGTGCCAGCAAGGGGCTTAGAACAACTAATGAAAAACTGTTTTTT. This translates into CASKGLRTTNEKLFF. Full variable domain (remainder filled in from reference TRBV2 and TRBJ1-4): EPEVTQTPSHQVTQMGQEVILRCVPISNHLYFYWYRQILGQKVEFLVSFYNNEISEKSEIFDDQFSVERPDGSNFTLKIRSTKLEDSAMYFCASKGLRTTNEKLFFGSGTQLSVL.

J is TRBJ2-5 and V is TRBV28; D perhaps matches TRBD1 (6 bases). The germline gives CDR1 MDHEN, CDR2 SYDVKM. The CDR3 consists of 15 residues. The V gene lost 6 bases and the J gene lost 5 bases, with 19 bases spanning the gap. The CDR3 is CASSSEQGNVETQYF. CDR3 coding DNA: TGTGCCAGCAGCTCGGAGCAGGGGAACGTTGAGACCCAGTACTTC.

The gene calls are TRBV6-5 and TRBJ2-3, with TRBD2 as a possible D gene (6 bases). CDR1 is MNHEY, CDR2 SVGAGI, per germline. V was trimmed by 6 bases and J by 3 bases, leaving 13 bases between them. The CDR3 is 14 residues long. CDR3 in DNA: TGTGCCAGCAGACCCCCCGGGACTACAGATACGCAGTATTTT. Its protein product is CASRPPGTTDTQYF.

This clone was observed a few times. The chain employs TRBV25-1 and TRBJ1-6; a weak D match, TRBD1 (6 bases). The CDR3 is 15 residues long. V lost 3 bases and J lost 7, with 13 bases in between. From germline, CDR1 is MGHDK and CDR2 SYGVNS. The CDR3 DNA follows: TGTGCCAGCAGTGACACAGGGATCATCAATTCACCCCTCCACTTT. It is translated as CASSDTGIINSPLHF.

The chain employs TRBV7-2 and TRBJ2-5; possible D gene TRBD1, 6 bases. Trimming shortened V by 5 bases and J by 11 bases, and 21 bases separated the two germline ends. The CDR3 is 14 residues long. CDR1 and CDR2 from the germline V gene are SGHTA and FQGNSA. In DNA form, the CDR3 reads TGTGCCAGCAGCGGAGAACAGGGATGGCGTGAGCAGTACTTC. Amino acids: CASSGEQGWREQYF.

CDR3 in amino acids: CASYLEGHRRGQYF. In nucleotides, the CDR3 is TGTGCCAGCTACCTCGAGGGTCATCGTCGGGGGCAGTACTTC. The genes are TRBV2 and TRBJ2-7, with D maybe TRBD2 (5 bases). The CDR3 spans 14 residues. Between the trimmed V and J ends, which lost 8 bases and 9 bases, there was a span of 23 bases. Germline V CDR1 and CDR2: SNHLY, FYNNEI. Full variable domain (remainder filled in from reference TRBV2 and TRBJ2-7): EPEVTQTPSHQVTQMGQEVILRCVPISNHLYFYWYRQILGQKVEFLVSFYNNEISEKSEIFDDQFSVERPDGSNFTLKIRSTKLEDSAMYFCASYLEGHRRGQYFGPGTRLTVT.

In the case of this clone: This same CDR3 is encoded by further DNA sequences in the sample. This chain joins TRBV28 and TRBJ2-7; 7 bases map to TRBD2. There are 14 residues in the CDR3. The V and J ends lost 2 bases and 2 bases, in that order; junction bases with no gene match: 3. Germline values: CDR1 MDHEN, CDR2 SYDVKM. CDR3 in amino acids: CASSLPGTTYEQYF. In DNA, the CDR3 is TGTGCCAGCAGTTTACCCGGGACTACCTACGAGCAGTACTTC. Complete variable domain (other parts from reference TRBV28 and TRBJ2-7): DVKVTQSSRYLVKRTGEKVFLECVQDMDHENMFWYRQDPGLGLRLIYFSYDVKMKEKGDIPEGYSVSREKKERFSLILESASTNQTSMYLCASSLPGTTYEQYFGPGTRLTVT.

The rearrangement links TRBV7-9 to TRBJ2-5; 8 positions match TRBD2. The last part of the DNA fits TRBJ2-7 better; the J call may be wrong. Germline lookup yields CDR1 SEHNR and CDR2 FQNEAQ (reference sequence). This CDR3 is 15 amino acids long. CDR3 protein: CASSFRTSSHYEQYF. DNA of the CDR3: TGTGCCAGCAGCTTCAGGACTAGCAGCCACTACGAGCAGTACTTC.

The rearrangement joins TRBV5-5 to TRBJ1-2; TRBD1 aligns across 11 bases. This CDR3 is 17 amino acids long. The germline V gene has CDR1 SGHKS and CDR2 YYEKEE (reference sequence). With V trimmed by 4 bases and J by 4 bases, 12 bases remained unmatched. The chain's CDR3 is CASSEKDRGLRFYGYTF. The DNA of the CDR3 is TGTGCCAGCAGCGAAAAGGACAGGGGGCTCAGGTTCTATGGCTACACCTTC.

The chain joins TRBV27 to TRBJ2-3; 12 nucleotides align to TRBD2. The V and J ends lost 6 bases and 1 base, in that order; junction bases with no gene match: 11. This CDR3 spans 18 amino acids. From germline, CDR1 is MNHEY and CDR2 SMNVEV (reference sequence). This chain's CDR3 is CASSVFSSGRGGTDTQYF. The CDR3 nucleotides read TGTGCCAGCAGCGTCTTCTCTAGCGGGAGGGGGGGCACAGATACGCAGTATTTT.

The V and J genes are TRBV21-1 and TRBJ1-1; TRBD1 is taken as the D call from the table, unchecked against the DNA. TRBV21-1 corresponds to a pseudogene. This CDR3 is 16 amino acids long. CDR3 protein: CASSLKDNRGPSEAFF. The CDR3 DNA reads as TGTGCCAGCAGCCTAAAGGACAACAGGGGGCCCTCTGAAGCTTTCTTT.

The rearrangement uses TRBV5-4 and TRBJ2-3; 8 bases fit TRBD2. With V trimmed by 2 bases and J by 0 bases, 8 bases remained unmatched. The germline CDR1 and CDR2 sequences are SGHNT and YYREEE (reference sequence). This CDR3 is 17 amino acids long. The CDR3 DNA reads TGTGCCAGCAGCTTCCCAACAGCGGGGGTTAGCACAGATACGCAGTATTTT. Translating it yields CASSFPTAGVSTDTQYF.

The chain couples TRBV7-6 to TRBJ2-5; 7 bases agree with TRBD2. The CDR3 is made up of 16 amino acids. CDR1 and CDR2 (germline): SGHVS, FNYEAQ. V trimming: 0 bases; J trimming: 4 bases; junction bases outside the gene matches: 8. The CDR3 protein is CASSLALREIAETQYF. The CDR3 nucleotides are TGTGCCAGCAGCTTAGCGTTGCGGGAGATCGCAGAGACCCAGTACTTC.

This clone was observed a few times. V usage is TRBV7-2 and J usage is TRBJ2-5, with TRBD1 matching 9 bases. Per the germline V gene, CDR1 is SGHTA and CDR2 is FQGNSA. This CDR3 spans 17 amino acids. With V trimmed by 5 bases and J by 6 bases, 16 bases remained unmatched. The CDR3 DNA follows: TGTGCCAGCAGCCGACTCGCTACCGGGACAGGGAGTCAGACCCAGTACTTC. Amino acids: CASSRLATGTGSQTQYF. Complete variable domain (other parts from reference TRBV7-2 and TRBJ2-5): GAGVSQSPSNKVTEKGKDVELRCDPISGHTALYWYRQSLGQGLEFLIYFQGNSAPDKSGLPSDRFSAERTGGSVSTLTIQRTQQEDSAVYLCASSRLATGTGSQTQYFGPGTRLLVL.